Following are 30 T cell receptor beta chains from one sample sequenced in a study of blood T cells in healthy people across ages. A second 7 to 11 cycle PCR used barcoded and J-beta primers. TCRdb redid the calling of the 5' RACE reads with MiXCR, one entry per CDR3 protein. This sample yields about a million distinct CDR3 sequences, of which 51% are seen a single time; 20% to 25% belongs to the top ten. Sequenced: blood. These receptors all stem from a woman aged 60-75 years in good health.

The rearrangement uses TRBV7-2 and TRBJ1-4; D is unresolved. The germline gives CDR1 SGHTA, CDR2 FQGNSA. Trimming took off 3 bases at V and 8 bases at J, with 13 bases between the two ends. This CDR3 has 14 amino acids. The CDR3 DNA reads TGTGCCAGCAGCTTGATGGGCTGGGAGGAAAAACTGTTTTTT. This translates into CASSLMGWEEKLFF.

The V call is TRBV2, the J call TRBJ2-6, with a weak D call TRBD1 (6 bases). The CDR3 extends over 18 amino acids. The germline V gene has CDR1 SNHLY and CDR2 FYNNEI. V gave up 3 bases and J gave up 1 base, with 16 bases separating them. In nucleotides, the CDR3 is TGTGCCAGCAGTGATTTGGGCAGGGGAAGGTCTGGGGCCAACGTCCTGACTTTC. Its protein product is CASSDLGRGRSGANVLTF.

This sequence joins TRBV27 and TRBJ2-7; the D is unclear. The CDR3 is made up of 14 amino acids. Germline assignment: CDR1 MNHEY and CDR2 SMNVEV (reference sequence). Trimming shortened V by 7 bases and J by 2 bases, and 15 bases separated the two germline ends. CDR3 bases: TGTGCCAGCAATGCAGGCGCCATACCCTACGAGCAGTACTTC. Its protein product is CASNAGAIPYEQYF.

As concerns this clonotype: This clone may be a read error of a much larger clone one base away. CDR3 amino acids: CASSAEIGAKEKLFF. The DNA of the CDR3 is TGTGCCAGCAGCGCGGAGATCGGGGCTAAGGAAAAACTGTTTTTT. J is TRBJ1-4 and V is TRBV11-2, with D tentatively TRBD1 (5 bases). The CDR3 extends over 15 amino acids. CDR1 SGHAT and CDR2 FQNNGV come from the germline V gene.

The sample holds many counts of this clonotype. This chain joins TRBV6-2 or TRBV6-3 and TRBJ1-2, with D possibly matching TRBD1 (5 bases). The CDR3 is made up of 15 amino acids. Trimming cost V 4 bases and J 7 bases, with 19 bases left between them. CDR1 is MNHEY, CDR2 SVGEGT, per germline. The CDR3 bases are TGTGCCAGCAGTTCGCGGGGCAGTACCTATCGTGGCTACACCTTC. Encoded protein: CASSSRGSTYRGYTF.

The sample holds a few counts of this clonotype. The CDR3 DNA is TGTGCCAGCAGCCCCTTCGGGAGCCGTACAGATACGCAGTATTTT. This gives the protein CASSPFGSRTDTQYF. The rearrangement links TRBV14 to TRBJ2-3; a possible D gene is TRBD2 (6 bases). Looked up from germline, CDR1 is SGHDN and CDR2 is FVKESK. CDR3 length: 15 residues. V was shortened by 4 bases and J by 3 bases, with 14 bases between the two germline ends.

The chain is built from TRBV7-6 and TRBJ2-5; a possible D gene is TRBD2 (5 bases). The closer fit of TRBJ2-7 to the DNA end suggests the J call may be wrong. The length of the CDR3 is 14 residues. Germline V gene data show CDR1 as SGHVS and CDR2 as FNYEAQ. This chain's CDR3 is CASSLASTGNEQYF. CDR3 nucleotides: TGTGCCAGCAGCTTAGCGTCCACCGGGAACGAGCAGTACTTC.

The chain has TRBV7-8 and TRBJ2-7, with D possibly being TRBD1 (6 bases). The V end lost 4 bases, the J end lost 10 bases, and 17 bases lay between the germline ends. The CDR3 sequence is 13 residues long. Germline V gene data show CDR1 as SGHVS and CDR2 as FQNEAQ. CDR3 residues: CASSSRRGDTQYF. In DNA, the CDR3 is TGTGCCAGCAGCTCCAGACGAGGGGACACCCAGTACTTC.

Only a few counts were recorded for this clonotype. The gene calls are TRBV7-2 and TRBJ2-7; 9 nucleotides line up with TRBD2. The ends lost 1 base at V and 5 bases at J; junction bases unmatched: 6. In germline, CDR1 is SGHTA, CDR2 FQGNSA. CDR3 length equals 15 residues. DNA for the CDR3: TGTGCCAGCAGCTTAGGTAGCGGGAGTCGCAACGAGCAGTACTTC. Amino acids: CASSLGSGSRNEQYF.

The genes are TRBV6-1 and TRBJ1-5; 7 bases map to TRBD1. Losses at the gene ends were 3 bases for V and 0 bases for J; bases not matched to a gene: 14. Germline CDR1 reads MNHNS; CDR2 reads SASEGT. The CDR3 is 19 residues long. The CDR3 DNA follows: TGTGCCAGCAGTGACCACCGGGGCAGGGGGGATAATAGCAATCAGCCCCAGCATTTT. Its translation is CASSDHRGRGDNSNQPQHF.

The chain recombines TRBV9 with TRBJ2-7, with TRBD2 as a possible D gene (6 bases). Trimming took off 0 bases at V and 2 bases at J, with 12 bases between the two ends. The CDR3 is made up of 15 amino acids. CDR1 is SGDLS, CDR2 YYNGEE, per germline. CDR3 nucleotide sequence: TGTGCCAGCAGCGTAGGGTCGGGCGGGACCTACGAGCAGTACTTC. Its translation is CASSVGSGGTYEQYF.

CDR3 sequence reads: CASSQEGGVIRYEQYF. The CDR3, as DNA: TGTGCCAGCAGCCAAGAGGGCGGGGTTATACGTTACGAGCAGTACTTC. The genes are TRBV3-1 and TRBJ2-4; a possible D gene is TRBD2 (6 bases). The J call may be faulty, since TRBJ2-7 better matches the DNA end. The CDR3 consists of 16 residues. Germline V lookup: CDR1 LGHDT, CDR2 YNNKEL (reference sequence).

The V call is TRBV7-9, the J call TRBJ2-5; 10 nucleotides agree with TRBD2. Germline assignment: CDR1 SEHNR and CDR2 FQNEAQ (reference sequence). The V segment lost 4 bases and the J segment 11 bases; nucleotides outside the gene matches: 22. CDR3 length: 18 amino acids. CDR3 DNA sequence: TGTGCCAGCAGCTCCCCCCAATCTAGCGGGAGCAATTACAATGAGCAGTACTTC. It encodes CASSSPQSSGSNYNEQYF.

The chain uses TRBV6-6 and TRBJ2-3; 13 positions agree with TRBD2. J was trimmed by 4 bases and V by 6 bases; bases with no gene match: 10. Per germline, CDR1 MNHNY and CDR2 SVGAGI (reference sequence). The CDR3 sequence is 17 residues long. The CDR3 spells CASSPLQLAGGADTQYF. The DNA of the CDR3 is TGTGCCAGCAGCCCCCTACAACTAGCGGGAGGGGCAGATACGCAGTATTTT.

Only a few counts were recorded for this clonotype. This chain uses TRBV6-5 with TRBJ2-3; D call uncertain. The CDR3 is 13 residues long. Germline lookup yields CDR1 MNHEY and CDR2 SVGAGI. The V gene lost 5 bases and the J gene lost 6 bases, with 12 bases spanning the gap. The CDR3 is CASSERFPDTQYF. The CDR3 DNA follows: TGTGCCAGCAGTGAACGTTTTCCCGATACGCAGTATTTT.

This clonotype showed up just a few times. The J gene is TRBJ2-7, the V gene TRBV14; maybe TRBD1 (5 bases). V shed 4 bases and J shed 9 bases, with 22 bases lying between them. Germline V CDR1 and CDR2: SGHDN, FVKESK. The CDR3 is 15 amino acids. The CDR3 loop is CASSPMDNILPGQYF. In DNA form, the CDR3 reads TGTGCCAGCAGCCCTATGGACAATATCCTTCCAGGGCAGTACTTC.

The chain combines TRBV14 with TRBJ2-1; D is possibly TRBD2 (5 bases). Germline values: CDR1 SGHDN, CDR2 FVKESK. V was shortened by 4 bases and J by 8 bases, with 18 bases between the two germline ends. This CDR3 contains 15 residues. CDR3 amino acids: CASSPSNSALDEQFF. CDR3 DNA: TGTGCCAGCAGCCCTTCGAATAGCGCCCTGGATGAGCAGTTCTTC. The full variable domain, its missing parts supplied by reference TRBV14 and TRBJ2-1, is EAGVTQFPSHSVIEKGQTVTLRCDPISGHDNLYWYRRVMGKEIKFLLHFVKESKQDESGMPNNRFLAERTGGTYSTLKVQPAELEDSGVYFCASSPSNSALDEQFFGPGTRLTVL.

The CDR3 protein is CASSQAFVGSGSGANVLTF. The DNA for the CDR3 is TGCGCCAGCAGCCAAGCCTTTGTCGGCAGTGGGTCTGGGGCCAACGTCCTGACTTTC. This chain joins TRBV4-1 and TRBJ2-6; no clear D. The CDR3 totals 19 residues. CDR1 is MGHRA and CDR2 is YSYEKL in the germline V gene. Trimming left V 1 base short and J 1 base short, with 17 bases between.

J is TRBJ2-3 and V is TRBV28; D is perhaps TRBD2 (5 bases). V shed 11 bases and J shed 1 base, with 22 bases lying between them. CDR1 and CDR2 (germline): MDHEN, SYDVKM. The length of the CDR3 is 16 residues. CDR3 protein: CAACAEEGSGTDTQYF. The CDR3 bases are TGTGCCGCTTGCGCTGAGGAAGGGAGTGGCACAGATACGCAGTATTTT.

V is TRBV20-1 and J is TRBJ2-1, with TRBD2 matching 7 bases. The J segment lost 3 bases and the V segment lost 3 bases, leaving 5 bases of the junction unmatched. There are 14 residues in the CDR3. Looked up from germline, CDR1 is DFQATT and CDR2 is SNEGSKA (reference sequence). CDR3 in amino acids: CSASGLAVYNEQFF. CDR3 DNA sequence: TGCAGTGCTAGCGGGCTAGCGGTCTACAATGAGCAGTTCTTC.

The rearrangement uses TRBV7-2 and TRBJ2-7; TRBD2 matches 9 bases. V trimming: 1 base; J trimming: 6 bases; junction bases outside the gene matches: 10. Germline lookup yields CDR1 SGHTA and CDR2 FQGNSA. The CDR3 loop spans 16 amino acids. CDR3 region: CASSLGVGTSSAEQYF. The DNA of the CDR3 is TGTGCCAGCAGCTTAGGAGTTGGGACTAGCTCTGCCGAGCAGTACTTC.

The chain has TRBV9 and TRBJ2-7; D is ambiguous. The CDR3 length is 13 residues. Trimming left V 0 bases short and J 4 bases short, with 8 bases between. From germline, CDR1 is SGDLS and CDR2 YYNGEE. For the CDR3, the DNA is TGTGCCAGCAGCGTAGAGGTAGGATACGAGCAGTACTTC. It codes for CASSVEVGYEQYF.

J is TRBJ2-1 and V is TRBV27; TRBD2 aligns across 9 bases. Germline V CDR1 and CDR2: MNHEY, SMNVEV (reference sequence). The junction had 9 bases not matched to a gene; V was cut back by 2 bases and J by 4 bases. This CDR3 region has 17 residues. The CDR3 nucleotides read TGTGCCAGCAGTTTAGTGAGCGGGAGGCCGGGGTACAATGAGCAGTTCTTC. Translating gives CASSLVSGRPGYNEQFF.

This chain joins TRBV4-1 and TRBJ2-7; tentatively, D is TRBD2 (6 bases). Germline V CDR1 and CDR2: MGHRA, YSYEKL. The V end was cut by 1 base, the J end by 5 bases, with 15 bases between. The CDR3 is 15 residues long. CDR3 protein: CASSQGFGTWDEQYF. In DNA form, the CDR3 reads TGCGCCAGCAGCCAAGGGTTTGGGACTTGGGACGAGCAGTACTTC.

The genes are TRBV28 and TRBJ2-7; D is unclear. The end of the DNA aligns better with TRBJ2-5, so the J call may be wrong. The CDR3 runs to 13 residues. The germline V gene encodes CDR1 MDHEN and CDR2 SYDVKM. For the CDR3, the DNA is TGTGCCAGCAGTGTCCCTGCCATGGAGACCCAGTACTTC. This sequence encodes CASSVPAMETQYF.

The genes are TRBV3-1 and TRBJ2-7; no firm D call. Germline V lookup: CDR1 LGHDT, CDR2 YNNKEL (reference sequence). Between the trimmed V and J ends, which lost 0 bases and 7 bases, there was a span of 7 bases. CDR3 length equals 12 residues. The CDR3 DNA reads TGTGCCAGCAGCCAAGAGCTTTGGGAGCAGTACTTC. As protein: CASSQELWEQYF.

This chain joins TRBV6-2 or TRBV6-3 and TRBJ2-5; TRBD2 aligns across 10 bases. Trimming cost V 11 bases and J 7 bases; bases outside gene matches: 13. This CDR3 region has 14 residues. CDR1 and CDR2 (germline): MNHEY, SVGEGT. The CDR3 bases are TGTGCCGGCACCCTTAGCGGGGGGCTGGGGACCCAGTACTTC. Residues: CAGTLSGGLGTQYF.

This chain links TRBV21-1 with TRBJ2-7; TRBD1 is the table's D call and was not checked against the DNA. TRBV21-1 corresponds to a pseudogene. The CDR3 runs 13 residues. The CDR3 loop is CASSKGDAREQYF. DNA of the CDR3: TGTGCCAGCAGCAAAGGGGACGCTCGGGAGCAGTACTTC.

The chain links TRBV4-3 to TRBJ2-6; D unresolved. CDR3 length equals 17 residues. Germline loops: CDR1 LGHNA, CDR2 YSLEER. V lost 4 bases, J lost 0 bases, and 13 bases lay in between. The CDR3 DNA reads as TGCGCCAGCAGCCCCCTAGTCCAGGTCTCTGGGGCCAACGTCCTGACTTTC. Translating gives CASSPLVQVSGANVLTF.

This clonotype turned up a few times. The rearrangement joins TRBV25-1 to TRBJ1-2; a weak D match, TRBD1 (5 bases). The CDR3 covers 17 residues. Germline CDR1 and CDR2: MGHDK and SYGVNS. Trimming removed 4 bases from V and 2 bases from J, with 20 bases in between. CDR3 in DNA: TGTGCCAGCAGTGGTCCCCCGGGGGTAGGGTCCAACTATGGCTACACCTTC. Its translation is CASSGPPGVGSNYGYTF.